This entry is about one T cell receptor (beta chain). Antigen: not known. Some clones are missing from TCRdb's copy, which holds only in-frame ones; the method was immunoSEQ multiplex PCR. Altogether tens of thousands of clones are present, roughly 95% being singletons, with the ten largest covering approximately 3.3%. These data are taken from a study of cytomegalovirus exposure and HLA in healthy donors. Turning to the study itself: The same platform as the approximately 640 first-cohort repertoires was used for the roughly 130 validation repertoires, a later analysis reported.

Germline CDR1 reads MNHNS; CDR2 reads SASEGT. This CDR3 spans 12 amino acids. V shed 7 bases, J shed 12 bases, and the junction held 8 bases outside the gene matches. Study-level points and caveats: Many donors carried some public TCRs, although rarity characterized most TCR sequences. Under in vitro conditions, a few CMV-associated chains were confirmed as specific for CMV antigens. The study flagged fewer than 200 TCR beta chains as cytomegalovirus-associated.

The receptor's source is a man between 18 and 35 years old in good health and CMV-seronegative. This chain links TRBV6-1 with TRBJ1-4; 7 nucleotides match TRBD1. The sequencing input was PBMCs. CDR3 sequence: CASNWGQRELFF. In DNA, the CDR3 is TGTGCCAGCAACTGGGGACAGCGGGAACTGTTTTTT.